These T cell receptor beta chains were read from a single sample in a study of regulatory T cells in long-lasting Graves disease. A single record per CDR3 protein comes from TCRdb applying MiXCR to the multiplex PCR reads. The sample has some 220,000 distinct CDR3 sequences; about 19% are singletons. The same data also contributed to another study, on T cells in Graves' hyperthyroidism and ophthalmopathy.

The sample consisted of peripheral blood mononuclear cells (PBMCs), taken at new diagnosis, from a patient treated with antithyroid drugs. These receptors were obtained from a woman aged 30 to 39 with Graves disease. Each CDR3 is given without its conserved first and last residue. Each record gives: D gene, V gene, clone size, J gene, CDR3 protein. D genes are given only for firm matches. Rows give clone size only sometimes, using once, few, many, or a class for an expanded clone.

D gene: TRBD2
V gene: TRBV20-1
clone size: NA
J gene: TRBJ2-7
CDR3 protein: SASSLAGVRGEQY

D gene: TRBD1
V gene: TRBV10-3
clone size: many
J gene: TRBJ1-2
CDR3 protein: AISYRGSDGYT

D gene: NA
V gene: TRBV28
clone size: NA
J gene: TRBJ1-2
CDR3 protein: ASSPDSGMGYGYT

D gene: TRBD1
V gene: TRBV10-3
clone size: few
J gene: TRBJ1-4
CDR3 protein: AIGTGNEKLF

D gene: NA
V gene: TRBV5-1
clone size: many
J gene: TRBJ1-1
CDR3 protein: ASSPPGAEAF

D gene: NA
V gene: TRBV2
clone size: many
J gene: TRBJ1-1
CDR3 protein: ASSDRRLNTEAF

D gene: TRBD2
V gene: TRBV11-2
clone size: many
J gene: TRBJ2-2
CDR3 protein: ASIPLGLAGGQGELF

D gene: TRBD2
V gene: TRBV20-1
clone size: many
J gene: TRBJ2-5
CDR3 protein: SARAERGLQETQY

D gene: TRBD2
V gene: TRBV27
clone size: many
J gene: TRBJ2-7
CDR3 protein: ASSLSGSGSYEQY

D gene: TRBD2
V gene: TRBV7-9
clone size: many
J gene: TRBJ2-1
CDR3 protein: ASSDIRTSVNEQF

D gene: NA
V gene: TRBV7-2
clone size: many
J gene: TRBJ1-3
CDR3 protein: ASSVSTDSGNTIY

D gene: NA
V gene: TRBV20-1
clone size: many
J gene: TRBJ2-7
CDR3 protein: SAPPGQGSYEQY

D gene: NA
V gene: TRBV12-5
clone size: many
J gene: TRBJ2-1
CDR3 protein: ASGLVIRGRNEQF

D gene: TRBD1
V gene: TRBV19
clone size: many
J gene: TRBJ2-7
CDR3 protein: ASSGRTGAYEQY

D gene: TRBD1
V gene: TRBV20-1
clone size: NA
J gene: TRBJ1-1
CDR3 protein: SARLRGQGNTEAF

D gene: NA
V gene: TRBV6-2/TRBV6-3
clone size: NA
J gene: TRBJ1-1
CDR3 protein: ASSYDGGDTEAF

D gene: NA
V gene: TRBV11-2
clone size: NA
J gene: TRBJ1-4
CDR3 protein: ASRRPNNEKLF